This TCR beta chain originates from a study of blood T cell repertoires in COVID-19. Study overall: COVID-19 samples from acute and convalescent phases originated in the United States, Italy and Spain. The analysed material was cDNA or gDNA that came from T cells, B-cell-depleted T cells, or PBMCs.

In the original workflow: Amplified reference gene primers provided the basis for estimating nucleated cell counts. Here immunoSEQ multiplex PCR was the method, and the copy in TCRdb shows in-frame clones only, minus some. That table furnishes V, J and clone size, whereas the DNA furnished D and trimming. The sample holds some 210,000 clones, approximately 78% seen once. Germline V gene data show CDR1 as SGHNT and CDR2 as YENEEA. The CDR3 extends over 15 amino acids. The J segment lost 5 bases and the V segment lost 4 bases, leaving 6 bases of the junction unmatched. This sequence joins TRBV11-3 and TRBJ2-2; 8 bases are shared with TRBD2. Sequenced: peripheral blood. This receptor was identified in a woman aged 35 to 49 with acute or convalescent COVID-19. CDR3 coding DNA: TGTGCCAGCAGCTATGGGACTAGAGTAACCGGGGAGCTGTTTTTT. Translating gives CASSYGTRVTGELFF.